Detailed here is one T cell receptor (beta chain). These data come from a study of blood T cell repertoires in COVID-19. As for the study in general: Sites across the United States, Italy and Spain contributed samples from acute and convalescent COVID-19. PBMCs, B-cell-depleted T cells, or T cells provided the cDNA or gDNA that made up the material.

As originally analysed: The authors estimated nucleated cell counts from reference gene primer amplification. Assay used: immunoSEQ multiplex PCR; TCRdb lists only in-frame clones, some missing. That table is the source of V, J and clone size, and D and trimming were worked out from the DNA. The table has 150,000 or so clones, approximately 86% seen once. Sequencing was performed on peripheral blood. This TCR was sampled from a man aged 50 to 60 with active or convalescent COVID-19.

The CDR3 nucleotides read TGTGCCAGCAGCCTAGTCGGGACAGGGAGCCGCCCAAATGAAAAACTGTTTTTT. Its protein product is CASSLVGTGSRPNEKLFF. The V gene is TRBV7-9, the J gene TRBJ1-4, with 9 bases lining up with TRBD1. CDR3 length: 18 amino acids. V was clipped by 5 bases and J by 5 bases; unmatched bases: 15. Germline CDR1 and CDR2: SEHNR and FQNEAQ (reference sequence).